A single sample is the source of the 30 T cell receptor beta chains below, sequenced in a study of early T cells in non-severe SARS-CoV-2 infection. TCRdb processed the 5' RACE reads anew with MiXCR; each CDR3 protein has one entry. The sample holds over 35,000 distinct CDR3 sequences, around 6.1% seen once. The starting material was whole blood, obtained at baseline. These receptors originate from an adult who was a healthcare worker with PCR-confirmed SARS-CoV-2 infection or an uninfected control (not recorded which).

This clonotype appeared many times. V is TRBV9 and J is TRBJ2-7, with 9 bases lining up with TRBD1. The junction had 7 bases not matched to a gene; V was cut back by 4 bases and J by 2 bases. This CDR3 region has 15 residues. Germline assignment: CDR1 SGDLS and CDR2 YYNGEE. The CDR3 loop reads CASSPRTGDAYEQYF. The CDR3 nucleotides read TGTGCCAGCAGCCCGCGGACAGGGGACGCCTACGAGCAGTACTTC. Looking up the rest from reference TRBV9 and TRBJ2-7 gives the full variable domain: DSGVTQTPKHLITATGQRVTLRCSPRSGDLSVYWYQQSLDQGLQFLIQYYNGEERAKGNILERFSAQQFPDLHSELNLSSLELGDSALYFCASSPRTGDAYEQYFGPGTRLTVT.

This clonotype has at least ten counts. This chain joins TRBV7-2 and TRBJ2-1; TRBD2 agrees at 11 bases. Trimming at V came to 2 bases and at J to 6 bases, leaving 12 bases not matched to a gene. Per the germline V gene, CDR1 is SGHTA and CDR2 is FQGNSA. There are 18 residues in the CDR3. CDR3 sequence: CASSLLKSGTSGSNEQFF. The CDR3 nucleotides are TGTGCCAGCAGCTTACTAAAATCCGGGACTAGCGGAAGCAATGAGCAGTTCTTC.

This clonotype was seen only a few times. The V gene is TRBV2, the J gene TRBJ2-2; 11 bases map to TRBD1. Germline lookup yields CDR1 SNHLY and CDR2 FYNNEI. The CDR3 is 18 residues long. The J segment lost 7 bases and the V segment lost 3 bases, leaving 13 bases of the junction unmatched. The CDR3 coding sequence is TGTGCCAGCAGTGAGCCGCAGGGGACAGGGGGTTTTAGCGGGGAGCTGTTTTTT. Its translation is CASSEPQGTGGFSGELFF.

This clonotype was seen ten or more times. The chain carries TRBV14 and TRBJ1-3; D not certain. The CDR3 runs to 15 residues. V lost 5 bases, J lost 0 bases, and 11 bases lay in between. Germline V lookup: CDR1 SGHDN, CDR2 FVKESK. The CDR3 nucleotides read TGTGCCAGCAGCTCGGTCCTCTCCTCTGGAAACACCATATATTTT. Translated: CASSSVLSSGNTIYF.

This clonotype was counted at least ten times. The rearrangement joins TRBV19 to TRBJ2-3, with no clear D. From germline, CDR1 is LNHDA and CDR2 SQIVND (reference sequence). The CDR3 runs to 13 residues. Trimming stripped 6 bases from V and 6 bases from J, with 13 bases between. CDR3 sequence reads: CASRRQQGDTQYF. The CDR3 coding sequence is TGTGCCAGTAGAAGACAACAAGGGGATACGCAGTATTTT.

This clonotype was counted between two and nine times. This chain links TRBV6-6 with TRBJ2-3; 12 positions agree with TRBD2. This CDR3 has 16 residues. V shed 6 bases, J shed 8 bases, and the junction held 12 bases outside the gene matches. Germline V lookup: CDR1 MNHNY, CDR2 SVGAGI (reference sequence). The CDR3 sequence is CASRFLLAGGPPTQYF. The CDR3 DNA is TGTGCCAGCAGATTCCTTCTAGCGGGAGGGCCGCCTACGCAGTATTTT.

There are many counts of this clonotype. The rearrangement uses TRBV12-3 or TRBV12-4 and TRBJ2-1; D is ambiguous. The CDR3 length is 14 residues. The V gene lost 4 bases and the J gene lost 0 bases, with 7 bases spanning the gap. As DNA, the CDR3 is TGTGCCAGCAGTTCTCATTTCTCCTACAATGAGCAGTTCTTC. It encodes CASSSHFSYNEQFF.

V and J are TRBV7-2 and TRBJ1-5; 12 positions match TRBD1. The CDR3 has 15 residues. V dropped 5 bases and J dropped 6; count of bases not matched to a gene: 5. Per the germline V gene, CDR1 is SGHTA and CDR2 is FQGNSA. In DNA, the CDR3 is TGTGCCAGCAGCACGGGACAGGGGGCATCTCAGCCCCAGCATTTT. Translation: CASSTGQGASQPQHF.

This clonotype was found many times. The chain recombines TRBV20-1 with TRBJ1-1, with 9 positions matching TRBD1. The junction had 10 bases not matched to a gene; V was cut back by 8 bases and J by 3 bases. The length of the CDR3 is 14 residues. Germline loops: CDR1 DFQATT, CDR2 SNEGSKA (reference sequence). CDR3 coding DNA: TGCAGTCCGGGACAGGGCCCCTTGGACACTGAAGCTTTCTTT. This encodes CSPGQGPLDTEAFF.

The chain combines TRBV6-1 with TRBJ1-1; no definite D call. Germline loops: CDR1 MNHNS, CDR2 SASEGT. V lost 6 bases, J lost 0 bases, and 8 bases lay in between. CDR3 length equals 13 residues. The CDR3 sequence is CASSKQVNTEAFF. Written as DNA, the CDR3 is TGTGCCAGCAGCAAGCAGGTGAACACTGAAGCTTTCTTT.

Ten or more counts support this clonotype. The chain carries TRBV3-1 and TRBJ2-5; 13 bases agree with TRBD2. Germline V gene sequence: CDR1 LGHDT, CDR2 YNNKEL (reference sequence). Losses at the gene ends were 6 bases for V and 6 bases for J; bases not matched to a gene: 7. This CDR3 is 15 amino acids long. This CDR3 reads CASRTSGGARKTQYF. CDR3 DNA: TGTGCCAGCAGAACTAGCGGGGGGGCCCGGAAGACCCAGTACTTC.

This clonotype was counted between two and nine times. The chain carries TRBV5-1 and TRBJ2-1; D is ambiguous. Germline values: CDR1 SGHRS, CDR2 YFSETQ. CDR3 length equals 15 residues. V dropped 0 bases and J dropped 2 bases, with 9 bases sitting between them. CDR3 region: CASSLGVSPYNEQFF. CDR3 bases: TGCGCCAGCAGCTTGGGGGTGTCCCCCTACAATGAGCAGTTCTTC.

As regards this clonotype: Since a much larger clone is just one base distant, this may be a read error. This CDR3 is missing its conserved last phenylalanine or tryptophan, likely due to a read error. V gene TRBV6-5 combines with J gene TRBJ2-1; D call uncertain. The CDR3 consists of 11 residues. Per germline, CDR1 MNHEY and CDR2 SVGAGI. V gave up 2 bases and J gave up 8 bases, with 4 bases separating them. CDR3 residues: CASSYRDEQFL. The DNA of the CDR3 is TGTGCCAGCAGTTACCGTGATGAGCAGTTCCTC.

This clonotype was picked up a small number of times. This chain connects TRBV6-2 or TRBV6-3 to TRBJ2-5; tentatively, D is TRBD1 or TRBD2 (6 bases each). Germline V gives CDR1 MNHEY, CDR2 SVGEGT. The CDR3 spans 14 residues. V was trimmed by 6 bases and J by 5 bases, leaving 16 bases between them. CDR3 region: CASREGGLGETQYF. The DNA of the CDR3 is TGTGCCAGCAGAGAGGGGGGCCTCGGGGAGACCCAGTACTTC.

This clonotype was detected ten times or more. DNA of the CDR3: TGTGCCATCGCCGGGGGCGGGACGGGGGCCTACAATGAGCAGTTCTTC. Translating it yields CAIAGGGTGAYNEQFF. The chain carries TRBV10-3 and TRBJ2-1, with D perhaps matching TRBD1 or TRBD2 (6 bases each). Between the trimmed V and J ends, which lost 8 bases and 2 bases, there was a span of 19 bases. This CDR3 is built from 16 residues. Germline V gene data show CDR1 as ENHRY and CDR2 as SYGVKD.

The rearrangement uses TRBV13 and TRBJ2-5; TRBD2 is a possible D gene (5 bases). V was cut by 4 bases and J by 3 bases, with 12 bases left in between. This CDR3 is built from 14 residues. Germline values: CDR1 PRHDT, CDR2 FYEKMQ (reference sequence). The CDR3 loop is CASSSTTTKETQYF. The DNA for the CDR3 is TGTGCCAGCAGCTCGACTACCACGAAAGAGACCCAGTACTTC.

This clonotype appeared many times. This sequence joins TRBV19 and TRBJ2-1; TRBD2 matches at 7 bases. The junction had 6 bases not matched to a gene; V was cut back by 8 bases and J by 5 bases. Germline V gene data show CDR1 as LNHDA and CDR2 as SQIVND (reference sequence). The CDR3 extends over 13 amino acids. This CDR3 reads CASLEAGDNEQFF. In nucleotides, the CDR3 is TGTGCCAGTTTAGAGGCGGGGGACAATGAGCAGTTCTTC. The whole variable domain, filled in from reference TRBV19 and TRBJ2-1, reads DGGITQSPKYLFRKEGQNVTLSCEQNLNHDAMYWYRQDPGQGLRLIYYSQIVNDFQKGDIAEGYSVSREKKESFPLTVTSAQKNPTAFYLCASLEAGDNEQFFGPGTRLTVL.

This clonotype was counted many times. This CDR3 reads CASAETHSGNTIYF. The DNA of the CDR3 is TGTGCCAGCGCAGAGACCCACTCTGGAAACACCATATATTTT. The chain recombines TRBV6-5 with TRBJ1-3; the D is unclear. The CDR3 is made up of 14 amino acids. Germline V CDR1 and CDR2: MNHEY, SVGAGI. Deletions cut 8 bases from V and 0 bases from J, with 11 bases between.

In this sample, this clonotype turned up a few times. This rearrangement joins TRBV19 to TRBJ2-2; TRBD2 aligns across 9 bases. The CDR3 loop spans 14 amino acids. CDR1 is LNHDA, CDR2 SQIVND, per germline (reference sequence). V gave up 7 bases and J gave up 5 bases; unmatched junction bases: 5. CDR3 DNA sequence: TGTGCCAGTACGAGCGGGAGGAGTACCGGGGAGCTGTTTTTT. Translated, it gives CASTSGRSTGELFF.

The chain uses TRBV5-4 and TRBJ1-2; D perhaps matches TRBD1 (5 bases). The V gene's germline CDR1 is SGHNT and CDR2 YYREEE (reference sequence). This CDR3 has 15 amino acids. V dropped 3 bases and J dropped 1 base, with 13 bases sitting between them. The CDR3 region has the DNA TGTGCCAGCAGCTCCGAAAGGGGTCTTAACTATGGCTACACCTTC. Amino acids: CASSSERGLNYGYTF.

The rearrangement joins TRBV5-1 to TRBJ2-1; 11 positions match TRBD2. The CDR3 has 15 residues. Trimming took 5 bases from V and 9 from J; bases not matched to a gene: 10. CDR1 SGHRS and CDR2 YFSETQ come from the germline V gene. The DNA of the CDR3 is TGCGCCAGCAGTTCCGGGACTAGCGGTATCGGTGAGCAGTTCTTC. Encoded protein: CASSSGTSGIGEQFF.

This clonotype was counted at least ten times. The chain carries TRBV7-2 and TRBJ2-1; 13 positions agree with TRBD2. CDR3 length: 14 amino acids. The germline CDR1 and CDR2 sequences are SGHTA and FQGNSA. V lost 4 bases and J lost 12; bases outside the gene matches: 6. The CDR3 sequence: CASSYPGTSGMQFF. In DNA form, the CDR3 reads TGTGCCAGCAGCTACCCCGGGACTAGCGGGATGCAGTTCTTC. The entire variable domain, with the rest obtained from reference TRBV7-2 and TRBJ2-1, is as follows: GAGVSQSPSNKVTEKGKDVELRCDPISGHTALYWYRQSLGQGLEFLIYFQGNSAPDKSGLPSDRFSAERTGGSVSTLTIQRTQQEDSAVYLCASSYPGTSGMQFFGPGTRLTVL.

This clonotype was counted at least ten times. V usage is TRBV7-6 and J usage is TRBJ2-3; D gene unclear. The CDR3 spans 15 residues. The ends were cut back, 5 bases at V and 0 bases at J, with 12 bases in the middle. The germline CDR1 and CDR2 sequences are SGHVS and FNYEAQ. Here the CDR3 reads CASSRRASSTDTQYF. For the CDR3, the DNA is TGTGCCAGCAGCCGTAGAGCATCTAGCACAGATACGCAGTATTTT.

This rearrangement joins TRBV20-1 to TRBJ1-5; D is unclear. This CDR3 has 14 amino acids. Germline loops: CDR1 DFQATT, CDR2 SNEGSKA (reference sequence). Between the trimmed V and J ends, which lost 3 bases and 3 bases, there was a span of 12 bases. DNA of the CDR3: TGCAGTGCTAGGCCAGACGGACTCAATCAGCCCCAGCATTTT. The encoded protein is CSARPDGLNQPQHF.

The rearrangement links TRBV30 to TRBJ1-5; D is uncertain. The germline gives CDR1 GTSNPN, CDR2 SVGIG (reference sequence). Trimming removed 0 bases at V and 4 bases at J, with 7 bases between. This CDR3 contains 13 residues. This chain's CDR3 is CAWSVLKNQPQHF. The DNA for the CDR3 is TGTGCCTGGAGTGTACTTAAGAATCAGCCCCAGCATTTT.

In its sample, this clonotype was seen many times. This rearrangement joins TRBV7-8 to TRBJ1-5, with 8 positions matching TRBD1. CDR3 length: 14 residues. Per the germline V gene, CDR1 is SGHVS and CDR2 is FQNEAQ. V gave up 3 bases and J gave up 5 bases; unmatched junction bases: 3. In DNA form, the CDR3 reads TGTGCCAGCAGCTTGGGGACAGGCCATCAGCCCCAGCATTTT. It translates to CASSLGTGHQPQHF.

A few counts support this clonotype. The V call is TRBV6-6, the J call TRBJ2-3, with 7 bases aligning to TRBD2. Trimming cost V 2 bases and J 4 bases; bases outside gene matches: 3. CDR1 and CDR2 (germline): MNHNY, SVGAGI (reference sequence). This CDR3 comprises 14 residues. This CDR3 is CASSYGGGSDTQYF. The CDR3 region has the DNA TGTGCCAGCAGTTACGGGGGAGGGTCAGATACGCAGTATTTT.

In its sample, this clonotype was seen many times. V is TRBV7-9 and J is TRBJ2-1, with D perhaps matching TRBD1 or TRBD2 (6 bases each). Germline V gives CDR1 SEHNR, CDR2 FQNEAQ (reference sequence). The CDR3 loop spans 16 amino acids. V was shortened by 7 bases and J by 3 bases, with 19 bases between the two germline ends. The CDR3 region has the DNA TGTGCCAGCACCATCCCCTCGGGGGCGCGCTACAATGAGCAGTTCTTC. This codes for CASTIPSGARYNEQFF.

By its share, this clonotype is medium-sized (0.01 to 0.1%). The chain is built from TRBV6-2 or TRBV6-3 and TRBJ2-6; 8 nucleotides match TRBD1. The length of the CDR3 is 17 residues. The V gene end was trimmed by 6 bases and the J gene end by 0 bases; junction bases not matched to a gene: 7. Germline V gene data show CDR1 as MNHEY and CDR2 as SVGEGT. The CDR3 DNA reads as TGTGCCAGCAGAATGACAGGGGCAGCCTCTGGGGCCAACGTCCTGACTTTC. It yields the protein CASRMTGAASGANVLTF.

This clonotype was seen ten or more times. The J gene is TRBJ1-5, the V gene TRBV4-1; the D is unclear. The V end was cut by 2 bases, the J end by 4 bases, with 18 bases between. The germline V gene has CDR1 MGHRA and CDR2 YSYEKL. The CDR3 is 17 residues long. The CDR3 DNA reads TGCGCCAGCAGCCAACCACTGCCTGGGCCGCGGAATCAGCCCCAGCATTTT. Protein product: CASSQPLPGPRNQPQHF.